The clone carrying this T cell receptor (beta chain) came up many times. The antigen is unknown. The source of the sample is a study of T cells in Graves' hyperthyroidism and ophthalmopathy. Study conclusions and caveats: Most thyroid clonotypes expanded above 0.001 were also detected in blood. In the analysis, a 13 V-J model separated ophthalmopathy from stable hyperthyroidism. Ophthalmopathy was predicted by the model a median of approximately 6 months ahead of onset.

The junction had 8 bases not matched to a gene; V was cut back by 0 bases and J by 5 bases. Germline V gene sequence: CDR1 DFQATT, CDR2 SNEGSKA (reference sequence). The CDR3 is 15 amino acids. Amplified TCR beta CDR3 regions derived from RNA transcripts. A set of HTBI primers served as the primers for a first-round RT-PCR of the TCR CDR3. TCRdb recomputed calls from the multiplex PCR reads with MiXCR, one row per CDR3 protein. The table records 500,000 to 600,000 distinct CDR3 sequences, more than 45% of them present only once. The patients, who ranged from 18 to 65 in age, presented with newly diagnosed hyperthyroidism lasting under 2 months.

This chain joins TRBV20-1 and TRBJ2-5; 8 nucleotides line up with TRBD2. The clonotype originates from a woman aged 18-29 years with Graves' hyperthyroidism. Sequencing was performed on peripheral blood or thyroid tissue (not recorded which). Here the CDR3 DNA reads TGCAGTGCTAGAGATACCCTAGCGGGCAGGGAGACCCAGTACTTC. Translating gives CSARDTLAGRETQYF.